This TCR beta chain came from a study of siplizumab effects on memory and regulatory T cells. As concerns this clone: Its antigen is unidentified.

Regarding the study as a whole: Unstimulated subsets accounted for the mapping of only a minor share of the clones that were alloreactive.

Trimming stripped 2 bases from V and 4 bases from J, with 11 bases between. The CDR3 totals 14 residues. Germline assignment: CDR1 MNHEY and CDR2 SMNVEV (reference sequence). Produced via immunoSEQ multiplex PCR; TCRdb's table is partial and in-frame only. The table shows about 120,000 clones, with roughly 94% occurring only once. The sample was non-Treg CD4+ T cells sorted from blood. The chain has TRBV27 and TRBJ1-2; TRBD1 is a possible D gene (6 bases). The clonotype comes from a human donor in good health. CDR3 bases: TGTGCCAGCAGTTTACGGGGGGCACCCTATGGCTACACCTTC. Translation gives CASSLRGAPYGYTF.